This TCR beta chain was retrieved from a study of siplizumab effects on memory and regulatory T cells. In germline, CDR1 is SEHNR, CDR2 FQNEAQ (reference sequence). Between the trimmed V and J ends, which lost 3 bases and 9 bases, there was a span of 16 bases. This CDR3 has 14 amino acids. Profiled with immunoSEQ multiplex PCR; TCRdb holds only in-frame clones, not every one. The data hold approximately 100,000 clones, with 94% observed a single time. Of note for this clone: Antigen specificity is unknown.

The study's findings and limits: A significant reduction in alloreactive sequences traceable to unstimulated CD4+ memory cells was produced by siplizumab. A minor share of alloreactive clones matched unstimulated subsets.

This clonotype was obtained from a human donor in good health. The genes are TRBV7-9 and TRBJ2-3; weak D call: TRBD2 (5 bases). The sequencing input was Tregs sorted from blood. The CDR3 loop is CASSLTILATTQYF. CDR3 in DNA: TGTGCCAGCAGCTTGACTATCCTTGCTACGACGCAGTATTTT.